This TCR beta chain derives from a study of metastatic and nonmetastatic thyroid tumors (dated by TCRdb to 2020 to 2021). About the investigation overall: The researchers compared repertoires between peripheral blood samples and tumor or nodule tissue samples from patients with malignant or benign thyroid disease.

To prepare the library, PCR was applied. The instrument given in TCRdb is Illumina HiSeq 4000. High-throughput sequencing was used to profile the TCR beta-chain CDR3 region of every patient. The published analysis was carried out like this. The researchers built a classifier to tell apart papillary thyroid cancer patients with distant metastasis, based on CDR3 differences among clinicopathological groups. Repertoire diversity was assessed with the Shannon index, and tumor-blood repertoire similarity with the Morisita-Horn index. The public reads were quality trimmed at Q25 with fastp and then assembled into clones with MiXCR by TCRdb, keeping productive beta chains. The V and J calls follow TCRdb's processing rather than the paper's. Within this sample are about 24,000 clones, with around 26% of them counted one time only. The top ten hold 15% to 20% of the sample. The germline V gene supplies CDR1 SGHAT and CDR2 FQNNGV. Its CDR3 holds 16 amino acids, cysteine through phenylalanine. Just CDR3 DNA is preserved here, 48 bases in frame from base 1. Germline trimming amounts to 5 bases on V and 7 bases on J, with 10 as the count of junction bases outside the gene matches.

General findings and caveats noted by the study authors: In both blood and tumor samples, TCR beta diversity was reported to be significantly higher in malignant tumors than in benign nodules.

No treatment had been received by any patient before thyroid surgery. Using T-cell receptor beta sequencing, the researchers looked back retrospectively at clinical samples from patients, gathered between about 2011 and 2019. With respect to this clone: The antigen this receptor binds is unknown. Base qualities were left out, and no much larger clone turns up one base away.

The chain links TRBV11-2 with TRBJ2-7; 14 bases in between match TRBD2. Specimen: blood. This sequence originates from a male donor with papillary thyroid cancer or a benign thyroid nodule (not recorded which). Some clones in this sample may be carry-over from other donors' samples. The DNA sequence follows: TGTGCCAGCAGCACTATGGGACTAGCGGGAGCGTTGGAGCAGTACTTC. This translates into CASSTMGLAGALEQYF.